This T cell receptor (beta chain) derives from a study of radiotherapy plus CTLA-4 blockade in lung cancer. Sequenced by immunoSEQ multiplex PCR; TCRdb stores in-frame clones only, minus some. The sample has roughly 68,000 clones, more than 75% seen once; the top ten hold around 7.1%. Details on this clone: Its antigen is unidentified.

The CDR3 extends over 16 amino acids. In germline, CDR1 is MNHNS, CDR2 SASEGT. V gave up 3 bases and J gave up 3 bases, with 18 bases separating them. Study results and caveats: Once radiotherapy plus ipilimumab had been given, TCR clones derived from tumor expanded in blood.

The source of this sequence is a human donor with non-small cell lung cancer who had a complete response to radiotherapy plus ipilimumab. The specimen was peripheral blood, collected from a patient treated with radiotherapy plus ipilimumab. This chain connects TRBV6-1 to TRBJ2-7; D is perhaps TRBD1 (6 bases). CDR3: CASSDPPDRLDYEQYV. For the CDR3, the DNA is TGTGCCAGCAGTGACCCCCCGGACAGATTAGACTACGAGCAGTACGTC.